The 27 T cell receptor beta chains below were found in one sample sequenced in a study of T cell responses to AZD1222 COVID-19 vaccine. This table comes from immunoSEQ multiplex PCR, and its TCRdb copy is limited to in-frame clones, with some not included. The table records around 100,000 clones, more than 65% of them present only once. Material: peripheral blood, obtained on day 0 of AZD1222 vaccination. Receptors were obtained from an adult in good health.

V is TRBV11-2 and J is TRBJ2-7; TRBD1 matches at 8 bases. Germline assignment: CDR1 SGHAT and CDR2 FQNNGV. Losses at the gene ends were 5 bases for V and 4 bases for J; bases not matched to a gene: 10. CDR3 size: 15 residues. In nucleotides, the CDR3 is TGTGCCAGCAGCGAAACGGACAGGGAATGGTACGAGCAGTACTTC. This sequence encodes CASSETDREWYEQYF.

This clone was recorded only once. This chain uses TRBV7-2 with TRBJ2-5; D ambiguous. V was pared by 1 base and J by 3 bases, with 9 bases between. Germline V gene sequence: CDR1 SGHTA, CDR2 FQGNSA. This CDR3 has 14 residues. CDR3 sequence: CASSLGAAKETQYF. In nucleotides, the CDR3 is TGTGCCAGCAGCTTAGGTGCGGCTAAAGAGACCCAGTACTTC.

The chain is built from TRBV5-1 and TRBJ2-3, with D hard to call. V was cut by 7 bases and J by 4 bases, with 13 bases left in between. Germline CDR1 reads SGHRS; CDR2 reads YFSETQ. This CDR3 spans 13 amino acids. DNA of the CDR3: TGCGCCAGCTTTAAAGGGCAAGCAGATACGCAGTATTTT. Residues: CASFKGQADTQYF.

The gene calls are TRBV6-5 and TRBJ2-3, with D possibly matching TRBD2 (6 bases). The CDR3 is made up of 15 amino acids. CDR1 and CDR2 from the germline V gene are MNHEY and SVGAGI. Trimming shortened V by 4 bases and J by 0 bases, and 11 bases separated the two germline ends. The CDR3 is CASSWGTPSTDTQYF. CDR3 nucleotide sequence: TGTGCCAGCAGTTGGGGGACTCCTAGCACAGATACGCAGTATTTT.

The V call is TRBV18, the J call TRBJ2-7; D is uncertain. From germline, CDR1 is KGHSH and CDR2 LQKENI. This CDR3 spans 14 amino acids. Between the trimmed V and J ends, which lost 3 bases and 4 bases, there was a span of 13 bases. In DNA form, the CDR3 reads TGTGCCAGCTCACCCGGTGGCAGGTCTTACGAGCAGTACTTC. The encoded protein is CASSPGGRSYEQYF.

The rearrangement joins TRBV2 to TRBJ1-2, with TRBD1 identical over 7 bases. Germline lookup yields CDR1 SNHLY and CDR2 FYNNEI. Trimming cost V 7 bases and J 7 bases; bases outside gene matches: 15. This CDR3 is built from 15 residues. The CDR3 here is CASTSGRGQGTGYTF. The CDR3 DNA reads TGTGCCAGCACGTCGGGGAGGGGGCAAGGAACTGGCTACACCTTC.

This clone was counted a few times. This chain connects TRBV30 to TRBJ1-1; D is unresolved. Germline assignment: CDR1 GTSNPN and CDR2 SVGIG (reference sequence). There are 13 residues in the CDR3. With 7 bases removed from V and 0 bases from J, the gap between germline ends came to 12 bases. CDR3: CAYGRNMNTEAFF. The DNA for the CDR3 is TGTGCCTATGGCAGGAACATGAACACTGAAGCTTTCTTT.

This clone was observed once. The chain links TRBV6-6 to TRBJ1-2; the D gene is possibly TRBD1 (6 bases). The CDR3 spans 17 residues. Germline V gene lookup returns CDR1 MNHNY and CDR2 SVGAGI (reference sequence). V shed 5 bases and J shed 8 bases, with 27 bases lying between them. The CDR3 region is CASSQTASDSGWGGYTF. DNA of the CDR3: TGTGCCAGCAGTCAAACCGCCTCGGACAGTGGATGGGGGGGCTACACCTTC.

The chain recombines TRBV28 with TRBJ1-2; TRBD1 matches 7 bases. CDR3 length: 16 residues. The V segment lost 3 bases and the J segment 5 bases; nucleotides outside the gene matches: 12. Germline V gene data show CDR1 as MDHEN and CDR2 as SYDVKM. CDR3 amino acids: CASSFTGPDRPYGYTF. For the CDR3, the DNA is TGTGCCAGCAGTTTCACGGGCCCGGACAGGCCTTATGGCTACACCTTC.

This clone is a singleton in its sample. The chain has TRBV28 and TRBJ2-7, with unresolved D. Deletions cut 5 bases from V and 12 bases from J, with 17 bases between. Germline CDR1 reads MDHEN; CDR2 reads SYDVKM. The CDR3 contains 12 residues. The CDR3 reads CASSIPSLGPYF. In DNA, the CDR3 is TGTGCCAGCAGTATTCCGTCTTTAGGCCCGTACTTC.

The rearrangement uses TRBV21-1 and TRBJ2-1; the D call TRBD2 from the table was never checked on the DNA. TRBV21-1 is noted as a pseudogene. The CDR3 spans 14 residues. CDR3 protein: CARTGTSGILEQFF. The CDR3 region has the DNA TGTGCCAGAACCGGGACTAGCGGGATCCTTGAGCAGTTCTTC.

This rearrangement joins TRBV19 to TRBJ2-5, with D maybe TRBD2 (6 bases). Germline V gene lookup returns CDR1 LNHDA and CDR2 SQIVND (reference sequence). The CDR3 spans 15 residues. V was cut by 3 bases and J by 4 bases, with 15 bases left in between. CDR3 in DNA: TGTGCCAGTAGTATGGGGACGGGAGAAGGAGAGACCCAGTACTTC. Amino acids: CASSMGTGEGETQYF.

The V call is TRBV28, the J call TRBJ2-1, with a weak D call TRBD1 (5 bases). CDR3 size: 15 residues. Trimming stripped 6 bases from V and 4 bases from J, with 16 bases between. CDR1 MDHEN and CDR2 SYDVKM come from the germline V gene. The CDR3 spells CASRLMGPLYNEQFF. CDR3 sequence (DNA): TGTGCCAGCAGGTTGATGGGGCCCCTATACAATGAGCAGTTCTTC.

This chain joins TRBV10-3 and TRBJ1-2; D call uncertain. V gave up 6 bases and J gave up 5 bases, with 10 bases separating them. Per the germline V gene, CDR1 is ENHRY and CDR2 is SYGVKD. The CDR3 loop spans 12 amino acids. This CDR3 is CAISAESYGYTF. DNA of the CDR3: TGTGCCATCAGCGCTGAGTCTTATGGCTACACCTTC.

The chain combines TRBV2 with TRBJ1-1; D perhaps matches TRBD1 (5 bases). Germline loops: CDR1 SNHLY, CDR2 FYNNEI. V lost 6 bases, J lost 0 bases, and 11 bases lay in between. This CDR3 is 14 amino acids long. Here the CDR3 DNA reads TGTGCCAGCAGGGGGACCTTCATGAACACTGAAGCTTTCTTT. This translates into CASRGTFMNTEAFF.

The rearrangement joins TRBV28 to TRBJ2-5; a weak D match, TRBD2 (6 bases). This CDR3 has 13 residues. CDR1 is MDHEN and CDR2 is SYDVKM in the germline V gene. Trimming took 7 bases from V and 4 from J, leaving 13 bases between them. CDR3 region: CASTIPGRETQYF. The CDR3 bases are TGTGCCAGCACCATCCCCGGGAGAGAGACCCAGTACTTC.

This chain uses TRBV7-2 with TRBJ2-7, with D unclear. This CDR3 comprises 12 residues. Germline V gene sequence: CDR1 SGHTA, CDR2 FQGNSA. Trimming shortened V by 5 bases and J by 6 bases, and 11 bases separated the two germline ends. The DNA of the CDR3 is TGTGCCAGCAGCCCACGTCGGAGCGAGCAGTACTTC. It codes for CASSPRRSEQYF.

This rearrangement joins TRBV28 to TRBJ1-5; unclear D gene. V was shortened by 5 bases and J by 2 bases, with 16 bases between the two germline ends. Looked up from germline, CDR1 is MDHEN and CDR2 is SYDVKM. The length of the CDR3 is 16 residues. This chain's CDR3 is CASSTRSTYRNQPQHF. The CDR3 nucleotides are TGTGCCAGCAGTACCCGCTCGACATATCGCAATCAGCCCCAGCATTTT.

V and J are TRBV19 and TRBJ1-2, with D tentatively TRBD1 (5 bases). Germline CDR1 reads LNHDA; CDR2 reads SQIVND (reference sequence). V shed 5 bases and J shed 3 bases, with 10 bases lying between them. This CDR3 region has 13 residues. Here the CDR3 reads CASSRGGDYGYTF. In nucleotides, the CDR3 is TGTGCCAGTAGTCGTGGGGGTGACTATGGCTACACCTTC.

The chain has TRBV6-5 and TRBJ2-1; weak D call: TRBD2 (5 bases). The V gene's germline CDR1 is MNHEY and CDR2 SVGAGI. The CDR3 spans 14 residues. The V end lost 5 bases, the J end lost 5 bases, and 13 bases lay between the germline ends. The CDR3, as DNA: TGTGCCAGCAGTAAACCGACCGGGAACAATGAGCAGTTCTTC. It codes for CASSKPTGNNEQFF.

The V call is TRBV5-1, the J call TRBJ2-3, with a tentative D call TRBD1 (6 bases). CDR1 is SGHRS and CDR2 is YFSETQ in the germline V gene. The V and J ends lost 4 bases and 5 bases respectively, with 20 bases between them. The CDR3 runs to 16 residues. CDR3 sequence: CASSTQFGGGGDTQYF. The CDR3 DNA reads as TGCGCCAGCAGCACCCAATTTGGGGGCGGAGGAGATACGCAGTATTTT.

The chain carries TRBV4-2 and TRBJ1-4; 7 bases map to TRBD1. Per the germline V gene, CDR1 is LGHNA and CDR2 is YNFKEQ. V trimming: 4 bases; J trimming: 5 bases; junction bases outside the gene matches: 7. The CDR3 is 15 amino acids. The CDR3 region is CASSRSGTENEKLFF. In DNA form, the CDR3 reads TGTGCCAGCAGCCGTTCCGGGACAGAAAATGAAAAACTGTTTTTT.

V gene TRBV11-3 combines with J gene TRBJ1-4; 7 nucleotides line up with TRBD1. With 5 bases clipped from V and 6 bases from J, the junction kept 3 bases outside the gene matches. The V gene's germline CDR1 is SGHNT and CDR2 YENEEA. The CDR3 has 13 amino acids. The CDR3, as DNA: TGTGCCAGCAGCCGGACAGGAGATGAAAAACTGTTTTTT. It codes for CASSRTGDEKLFF.

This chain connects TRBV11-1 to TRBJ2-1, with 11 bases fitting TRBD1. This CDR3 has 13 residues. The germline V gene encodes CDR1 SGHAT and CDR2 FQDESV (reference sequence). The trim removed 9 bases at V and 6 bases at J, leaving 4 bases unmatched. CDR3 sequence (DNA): TGTGCCAGTAGGACAGGGGGCAGCAATGAGCAGTTCTTC. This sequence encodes CASRTGGSNEQFF.

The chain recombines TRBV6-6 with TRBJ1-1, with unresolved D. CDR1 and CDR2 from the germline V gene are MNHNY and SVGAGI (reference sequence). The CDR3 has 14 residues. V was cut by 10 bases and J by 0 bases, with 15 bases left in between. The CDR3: CATPSTNMNTEAFF. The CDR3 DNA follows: TGTGCCACACCCTCAACGAATATGAACACTGAAGCTTTCTTT.

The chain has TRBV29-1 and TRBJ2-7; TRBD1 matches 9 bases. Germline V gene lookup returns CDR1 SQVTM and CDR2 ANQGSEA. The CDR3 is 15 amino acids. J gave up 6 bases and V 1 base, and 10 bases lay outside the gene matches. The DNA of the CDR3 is TGCAGCGTTGAAGTGGTTGGGACAGGGTACAGCGAGCAGTACTTC. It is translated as CSVEVVGTGYSEQYF.

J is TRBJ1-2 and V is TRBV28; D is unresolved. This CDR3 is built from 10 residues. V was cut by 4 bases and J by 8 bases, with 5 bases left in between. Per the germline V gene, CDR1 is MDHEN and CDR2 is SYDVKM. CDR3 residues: CASSYRGYTF. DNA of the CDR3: TGTGCCAGCAGTTATAGGGGCTACACCTTC.